This entry lists 2 T cell receptor beta chains sequenced from one sample in a study of T cells in Graves' hyperthyroidism and ophthalmopathy. The investigators amplified TCR beta CDR3 regions from RNA transcripts. HTBI primers were the set used in a first-round RT-PCR of the TCR CDR3. TCRdb re-called the multiplex PCR reads with MiXCR, one entry per CDR3 protein. The table records under 500,000 distinct CDR3 sequences, about 14% of them present only once. Sample: blood. The receptors stem from a man aged 50-60 years with Graves' ophthalmopathy.

This rearrangement joins TRBV10-2 to TRBJ2-1; possible D gene TRBD2, 5 bases. With 4 bases removed from V and 5 bases from J, the gap between germline ends came to 12 bases. The CDR3 loop spans 14 amino acids. The V gene's germline CDR1 is WSHSY and CDR2 SAAADI. The CDR3 reads CASSGVTSNNEQFF. In nucleotides, the CDR3 is TGCGCCAGCAGTGGAGTTACTAGTAACAATGAGCAGTTCTTC.

This clonotype was recorded many times. The chain combines TRBV7-9 with TRBJ2-7; no clear D. Germline-derived CDR1 and CDR2 are SEHNR and FQNEAQ (reference sequence). Deletions cut 2 bases from V and 1 base from J, with 6 bases between. There are 13 residues in the CDR3. In DNA, the CDR3 is TGTGCCAGCAGCTTATCACATTCCTACGAGCAGTACTTC. Translated, it gives CASSLSHSYEQYF.